This passage covers 11 T cell receptor beta chains from one sample sequenced in a study of cytomegalovirus exposure and HLA in healthy donors. Generated by immunoSEQ multiplex PCR, the TCRdb table keeps only in-frame clones and is missing some. The profile covers 170,000 or so clones, with roughly four fifths appearing a single time and around 2.8% taken by the ten largest. Sample: PBMCs. The receptor source for this set is a woman under 30 in good health and CMV-seropositive.

The CDR3 DNA reads TGTGCCAGCAGTTACGCACAGGGCGGTAACTATGGCTACACCTTC. This sequence encodes CASSYAQGGNYGYTF. The chain couples TRBV6-5 to TRBJ1-2, with a tentative D call TRBD1 (6 bases). The germline V gene has CDR1 MNHEY and CDR2 SVGAGI. V lost 2 bases to trimming and J lost 1 base, with 11 bases between them. There are 15 residues in the CDR3.

The CDR3 sequence is CASSSGYNEQFF. CDR3 nucleotide sequence: TGCGCCAGCAGCTCCGGTTACAATGAGCAGTTCTTC. The chain carries TRBV5-1 and TRBJ2-1; D is ambiguous. Germline V lookup: CDR1 SGHRS, CDR2 YFSETQ. CDR3 length: 12 amino acids. V was trimmed by 3 bases and J by 4 bases, leaving 5 bases between them.

The chain uses TRBV9 and TRBJ1-6, with D tentatively TRBD1 (6 bases). Germline V gene data show CDR1 as SGDLS and CDR2 as YYNGEE. The V gene lost 0 bases and the J gene lost 7 bases, with 11 bases spanning the gap. The CDR3 has 15 residues. The CDR3 here is CASSVDPGANSPLHF. In DNA, the CDR3 is TGTGCCAGCAGCGTAGATCCAGGGGCAAATTCACCCCTCCACTTT. Using reference TRBV9 and TRBJ1-6 for the parts outside the CDR3, the full variable domain is DSGVTQTPKHLITATGQRVTLRCSPRSGDLSVYWYQQSLDQGLQFLIQYYNGEERAKGNILERFSAQQFPDLHSELNLSSLELGDSALYFCASSVDPGANSPLHFGNGTRLTVT.

This clone was seen more than once but under ten times. The chain uses TRBV10-1 and TRBJ1-6; 7 bases match TRBD1. The CDR3 sequence is 14 residues long. CDR1 and CDR2 from the germline V gene are WNHNN and SYGVQD (reference sequence). V shed 6 bases, J shed 7 bases, and the junction held 6 bases outside the gene matches. The CDR3 protein is CASRAGTVNSPLHF. In nucleotides, the CDR3 is TGCGCCAGCAGAGCCGGGACAGTGAATTCACCCCTCCACTTT.

The chain has TRBV9 and TRBJ1-1; the D gene is possibly TRBD1 (6 bases). Germline V lookup: CDR1 SGDLS, CDR2 YYNGEE. Trimming left V 3 bases short and J 3 bases short, with 18 bases between. The CDR3 has 16 residues. The CDR3 spells CASSGGTTGFDTEAFF. The CDR3 nucleotides read TGTGCCAGCAGCGGAGGGACCACAGGGTTCGACACTGAAGCTTTCTTT.

The genes are TRBV9 and TRBJ1-1; possibly TRBD1 for D (6 bases). The CDR3 contains 15 residues. The V end was cut by 3 bases, the J end by 4 bases, with 16 bases between. Germline CDR1 SGDLS, CDR2 YYNGEE. The CDR3 protein is CASSANSRGFTEAFF. CDR3 sequence (DNA): TGTGCCAGCAGCGCCAATTCCAGGGGCTTCACTGAAGCTTTCTTT.

The rearrangement links TRBV5-6 to TRBJ2-1; the D gene is possibly TRBD1 (5 bases). CDR1 is SGHDT, CDR2 YYEEEE, per germline. CDR3 length: 14 residues. Between the trimmed V and J ends, which lost 0 bases and 3 bases, there was a span of 7 bases. CDR3 bases: TGTGCCAGCAGCTTGGGACAGTACTACAATGAGCAGTTCTTC. Translating gives CASSLGQYYNEQFF.

The V and J genes are TRBV4-1 and TRBJ2-2; D gene ambiguous. Trimming cost V 3 bases and J 0 bases, with 17 bases left between them. Germline V lookup: CDR1 MGHRA, CDR2 YSYEKL. The CDR3 has 18 residues. The CDR3 DNA reads as TGCGCCAGCAGCCACTATCACCTGACAATGACGAACACCGGGGAGCTGTTTTTT. This translates into CASSHYHLTMTNTGELFF.

This clone was seen more than once but under ten times. The chain carries TRBV6-5 and TRBJ1-1; D gene ambiguous. Germline assignment: CDR1 MNHEY and CDR2 SVGAGI. The V end lost 2 bases, the J end lost 1 base, and 8 bases lay between the germline ends. The CDR3 runs to 14 residues. CDR3 nucleotides: TGTGCCAGCAGTTACCAACAGTCGAACACTGAAGCTTTCTTT. This encodes CASSYQQSNTEAFF.

This clone was counted a few times. This sequence joins TRBV2 and TRBJ1-6; D perhaps matches TRBD1 (6 bases). Looked up from germline, CDR1 is SNHLY and CDR2 is FYNNEI. Trimming left V 3 bases short and J 7 bases short, with 13 bases between. The CDR3 spans 15 residues. CDR3 nucleotides: TGTGCCAGCAGTGATCTGCAGGGGATGAATTCACCCCTCCACTTT. Translated, it gives CASSDLQGMNSPLHF.

This clone came up once. V and J are TRBV6-5 and TRBJ2-5, with TRBD2 matching over 7 bases. The CDR3 extends over 15 amino acids. The germline V gene has CDR1 MNHEY and CDR2 SVGAGI. V shed 6 bases, J shed 4 bases, and the junction held 11 bases outside the gene matches. This CDR3 reads CASSYVLTSSETQYF. As DNA, the CDR3 is TGTGCCAGCAGCTATGTTCTGACTAGCTCAGAGACCCAGTACTTC.